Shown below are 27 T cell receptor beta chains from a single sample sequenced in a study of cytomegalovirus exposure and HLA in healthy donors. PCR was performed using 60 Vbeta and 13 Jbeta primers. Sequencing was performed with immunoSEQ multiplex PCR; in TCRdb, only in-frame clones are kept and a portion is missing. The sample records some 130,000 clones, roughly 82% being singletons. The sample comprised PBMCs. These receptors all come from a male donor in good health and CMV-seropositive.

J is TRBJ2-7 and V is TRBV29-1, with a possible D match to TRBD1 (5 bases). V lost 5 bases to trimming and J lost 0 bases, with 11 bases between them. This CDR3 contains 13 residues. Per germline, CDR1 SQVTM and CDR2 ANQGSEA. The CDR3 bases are TGCAGCGTTTTGGAAGGGGTCTCCTACGAGCAGTACTTC. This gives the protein CSVLEGVSYEQYF.

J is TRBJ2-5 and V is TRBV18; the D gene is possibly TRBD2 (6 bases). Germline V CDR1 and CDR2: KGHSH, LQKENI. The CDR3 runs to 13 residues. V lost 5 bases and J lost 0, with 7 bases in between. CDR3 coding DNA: TGTGCCAGCTCAGAGCGGGACCAAGAGACCCAGTACTTC. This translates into CASSERDQETQYF.

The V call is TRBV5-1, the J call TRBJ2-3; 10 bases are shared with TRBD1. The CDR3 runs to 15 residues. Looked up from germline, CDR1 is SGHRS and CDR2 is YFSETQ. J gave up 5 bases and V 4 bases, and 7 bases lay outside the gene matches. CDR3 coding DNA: TGCGCCAGCAGCAGCCCGGGACAGGGGATAGATACGCAGTATTTT. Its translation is CASSSPGQGIDTQYF.

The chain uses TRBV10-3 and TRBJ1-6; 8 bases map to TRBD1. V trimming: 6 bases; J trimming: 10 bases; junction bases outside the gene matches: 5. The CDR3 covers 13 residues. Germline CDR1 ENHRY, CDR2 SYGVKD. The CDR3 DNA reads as TGTGCCATCAGCCAGGACAGGGAATCACCCCTCCACTTT. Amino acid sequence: CAISQDRESPLHF.

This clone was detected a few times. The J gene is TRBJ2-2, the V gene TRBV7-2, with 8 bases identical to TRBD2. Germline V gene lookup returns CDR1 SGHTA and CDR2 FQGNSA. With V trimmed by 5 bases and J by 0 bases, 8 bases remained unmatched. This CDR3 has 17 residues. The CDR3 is CASSRRLAIANTGELFF. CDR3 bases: TGTGCCAGCAGCCGCAGACTAGCGATCGCGAACACCGGGGAGCTGTTTTTT.

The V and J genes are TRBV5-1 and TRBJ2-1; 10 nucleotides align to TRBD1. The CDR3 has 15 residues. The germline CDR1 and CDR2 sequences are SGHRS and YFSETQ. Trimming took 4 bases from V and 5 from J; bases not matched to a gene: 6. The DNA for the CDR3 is TGCGCCAGCAGCCCTCGACAGGGGGCCAACAATGAGCAGTTCTTC. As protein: CASSPRQGANNEQFF.

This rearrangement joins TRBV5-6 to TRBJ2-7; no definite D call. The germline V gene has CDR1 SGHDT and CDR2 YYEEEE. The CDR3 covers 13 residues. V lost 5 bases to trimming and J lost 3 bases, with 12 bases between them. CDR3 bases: TGTGCCAGCAGATATTCTGACAACTACGAGCAGTACTTC. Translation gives CASRYSDNYEQYF.

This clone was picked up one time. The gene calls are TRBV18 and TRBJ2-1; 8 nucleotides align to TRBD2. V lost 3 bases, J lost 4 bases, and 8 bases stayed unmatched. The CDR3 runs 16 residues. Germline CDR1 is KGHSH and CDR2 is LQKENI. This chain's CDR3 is CASSPSRTSSYNEQFF. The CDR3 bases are TGTGCCAGCTCACCTTCTAGGACTAGCTCATACAATGAGCAGTTCTTC.

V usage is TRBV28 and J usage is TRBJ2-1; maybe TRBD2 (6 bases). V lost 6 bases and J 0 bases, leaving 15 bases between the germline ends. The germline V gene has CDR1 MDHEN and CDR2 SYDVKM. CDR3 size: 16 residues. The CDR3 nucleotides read TGTGCCAGCAGCATTACGGCCGGGGGCTCCTACAATGAGCAGTTCTTC. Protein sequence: CASSITAGGSYNEQFF.

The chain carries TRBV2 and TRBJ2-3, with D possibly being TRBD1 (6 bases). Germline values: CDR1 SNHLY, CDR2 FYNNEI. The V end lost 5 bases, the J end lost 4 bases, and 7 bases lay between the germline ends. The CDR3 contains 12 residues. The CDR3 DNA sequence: TGTGCCAGCAGTCGGACAGCAGATACGCAGTATTTT. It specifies CASSRTADTQYF.

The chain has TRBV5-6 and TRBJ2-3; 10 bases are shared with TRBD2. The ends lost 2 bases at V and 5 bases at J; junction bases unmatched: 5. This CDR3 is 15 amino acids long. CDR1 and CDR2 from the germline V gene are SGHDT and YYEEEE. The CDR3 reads CASSFSGGLGDTQYF. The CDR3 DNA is TGTGCCAGCAGCTTTAGCGGGGGGCTGGGAGATACGCAGTATTTT.

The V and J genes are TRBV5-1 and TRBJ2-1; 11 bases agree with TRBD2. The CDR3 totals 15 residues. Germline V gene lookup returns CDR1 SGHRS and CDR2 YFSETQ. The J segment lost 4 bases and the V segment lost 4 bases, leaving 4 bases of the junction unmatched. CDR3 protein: CASSTASGGYNEQFF. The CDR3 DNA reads TGCGCCAGCAGCACGGCTAGCGGGGGGTACAATGAGCAGTTCTTC.

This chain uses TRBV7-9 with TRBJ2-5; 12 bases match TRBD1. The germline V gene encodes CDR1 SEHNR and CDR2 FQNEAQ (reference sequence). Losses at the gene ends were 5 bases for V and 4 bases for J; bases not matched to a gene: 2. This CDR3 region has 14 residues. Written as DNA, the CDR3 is TGTGCCAGCAGCCCGGGACAGGGGGCAGAGACCCAGTACTTC. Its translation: CASSPGQGAETQYF.

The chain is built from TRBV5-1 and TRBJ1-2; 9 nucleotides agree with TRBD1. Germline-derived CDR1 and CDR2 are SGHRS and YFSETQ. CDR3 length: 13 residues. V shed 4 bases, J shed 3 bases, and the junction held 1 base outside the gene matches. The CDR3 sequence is CASSRTGDYGYTF. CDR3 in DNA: TGCGCCAGCAGCAGGACAGGGGACTATGGCTACACCTTC.

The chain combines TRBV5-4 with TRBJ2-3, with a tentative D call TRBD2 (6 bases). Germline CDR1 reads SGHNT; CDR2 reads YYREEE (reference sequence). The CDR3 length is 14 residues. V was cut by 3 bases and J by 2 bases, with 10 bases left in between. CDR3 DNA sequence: TGTGCCAGCAGCTGGGGGGACTCCACAGATACGCAGTATTTT. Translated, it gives CASSWGDSTDTQYF.

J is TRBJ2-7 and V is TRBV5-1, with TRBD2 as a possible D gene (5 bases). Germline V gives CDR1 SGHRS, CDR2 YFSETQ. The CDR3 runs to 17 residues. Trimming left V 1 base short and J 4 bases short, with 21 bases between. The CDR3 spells CASSLTAPGFIRYEQYF. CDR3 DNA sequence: TGCGCCAGCAGCTTGACAGCGCCGGGATTCATACGATACGAGCAGTACTTC.

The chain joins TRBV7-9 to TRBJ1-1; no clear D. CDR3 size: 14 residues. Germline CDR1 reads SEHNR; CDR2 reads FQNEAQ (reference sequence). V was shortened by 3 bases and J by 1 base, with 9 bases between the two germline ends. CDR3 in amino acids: CASSFGQTNTEAFF. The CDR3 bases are TGTGCCAGCAGCTTTGGGCAGACGAACACTGAAGCTTTCTTT.

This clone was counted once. The CDR3: CASARLRGGGYTF. Here the CDR3 DNA reads TGTGCCAGCGCCCGTTTAAGGGGGGGCGGCTACACCTTC. The chain recombines TRBV27 with TRBJ1-2; D is possibly TRBD1 (6 bases). The germline V gene has CDR1 MNHEY and CDR2 SMNVEV (reference sequence). Trimming took 8 bases from V and 8 from J, leaving 18 bases between them. The CDR3 runs to 13 residues.

For the CDR3, the DNA is TGTGCCAGCAGCACGGGCCTCTCGGGGCAGCCCCAGCATTTT. It specifies CASSTGLSGQPQHF. The chain carries TRBV7-2 and TRBJ1-5; D remains unclear. Germline lookup yields CDR1 SGHTA and CDR2 FQGNSA. The CDR3 runs to 14 residues. V lost 5 bases and J 7 bases, leaving 15 bases between the germline ends.

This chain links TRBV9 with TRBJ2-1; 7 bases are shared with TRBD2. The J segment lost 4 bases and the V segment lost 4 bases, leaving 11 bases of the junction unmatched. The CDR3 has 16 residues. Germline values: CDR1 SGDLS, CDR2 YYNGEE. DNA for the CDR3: TGTGCCAGCAGCCAAGGCGGCAGCGGGGTGTACAATGAGCAGTTCTTC. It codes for CASSQGGSGVYNEQFF.

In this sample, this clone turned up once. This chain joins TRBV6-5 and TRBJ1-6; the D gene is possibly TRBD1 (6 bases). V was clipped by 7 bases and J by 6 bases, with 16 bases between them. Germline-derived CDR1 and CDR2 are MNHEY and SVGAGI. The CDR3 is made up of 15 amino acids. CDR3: CASKMGAQGNSPLHF. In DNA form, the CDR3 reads TGTGCCAGCAAAATGGGGGCCCAGGGTAATTCACCCCTCCACTTT.

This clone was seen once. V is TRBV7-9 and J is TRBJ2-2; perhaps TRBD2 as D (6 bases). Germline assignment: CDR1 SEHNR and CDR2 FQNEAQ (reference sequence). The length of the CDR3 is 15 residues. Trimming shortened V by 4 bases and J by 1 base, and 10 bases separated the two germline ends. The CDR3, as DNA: TGTGCCAGCAGCTCGGACTACCAGAACACCGGGGAGCTGTTTTTT. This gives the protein CASSSDYQNTGELFF. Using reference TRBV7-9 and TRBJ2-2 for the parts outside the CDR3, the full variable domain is DTGVSQNPRHKITKRGQNVTFRCDPISEHNRLYWYRQTLGQGPEFLTYFQNEAQLEKSRLLSDRFSAERPKGSFSTLEIQRTEQGDSAMYLCASSSDYQNTGELFFGEGSRLTVL.

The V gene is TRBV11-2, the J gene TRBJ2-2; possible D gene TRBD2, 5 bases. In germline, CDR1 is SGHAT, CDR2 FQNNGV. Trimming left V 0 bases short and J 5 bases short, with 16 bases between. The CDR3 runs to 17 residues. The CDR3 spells CASSLEQAVERTGELFF. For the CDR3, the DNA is TGTGCCAGCAGCTTAGAACAAGCGGTCGAACGGACCGGGGAGCTGTTTTTT.

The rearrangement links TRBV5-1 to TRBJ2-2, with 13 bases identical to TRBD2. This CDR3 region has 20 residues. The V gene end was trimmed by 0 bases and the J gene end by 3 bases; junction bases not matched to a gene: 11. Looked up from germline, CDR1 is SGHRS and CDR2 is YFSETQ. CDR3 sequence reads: CASSLGPLLLAGGDTGELFF. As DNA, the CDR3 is TGCGCCAGCAGCTTGGGACCCCTCCTACTAGCGGGAGGGGACACCGGGGAGCTGTTTTTT.

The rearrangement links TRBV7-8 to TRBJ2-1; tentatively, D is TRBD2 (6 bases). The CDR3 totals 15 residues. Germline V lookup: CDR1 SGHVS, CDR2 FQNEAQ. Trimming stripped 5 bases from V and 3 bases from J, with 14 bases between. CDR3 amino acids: CASSQSGGDYNEQFF. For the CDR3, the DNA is TGTGCCAGCAGCCAAAGTGGCGGGGACTACAATGAGCAGTTCTTC.

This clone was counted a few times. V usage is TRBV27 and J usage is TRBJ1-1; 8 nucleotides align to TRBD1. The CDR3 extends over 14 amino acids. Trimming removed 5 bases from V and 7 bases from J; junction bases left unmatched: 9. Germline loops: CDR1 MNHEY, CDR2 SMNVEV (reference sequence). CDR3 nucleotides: TGTGCCAGCAGTGTAAATTACAGGGGGAGTGAAGCTTTCTTT. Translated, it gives CASSVNYRGSEAFF.

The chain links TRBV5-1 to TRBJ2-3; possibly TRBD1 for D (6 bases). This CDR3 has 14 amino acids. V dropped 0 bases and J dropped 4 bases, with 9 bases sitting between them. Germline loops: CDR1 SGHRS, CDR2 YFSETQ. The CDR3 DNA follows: TGCGCCAGCAGCTTGGCAGGGGCCGCAGATACGCAGTATTTT. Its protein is CASSLAGAADTQYF.